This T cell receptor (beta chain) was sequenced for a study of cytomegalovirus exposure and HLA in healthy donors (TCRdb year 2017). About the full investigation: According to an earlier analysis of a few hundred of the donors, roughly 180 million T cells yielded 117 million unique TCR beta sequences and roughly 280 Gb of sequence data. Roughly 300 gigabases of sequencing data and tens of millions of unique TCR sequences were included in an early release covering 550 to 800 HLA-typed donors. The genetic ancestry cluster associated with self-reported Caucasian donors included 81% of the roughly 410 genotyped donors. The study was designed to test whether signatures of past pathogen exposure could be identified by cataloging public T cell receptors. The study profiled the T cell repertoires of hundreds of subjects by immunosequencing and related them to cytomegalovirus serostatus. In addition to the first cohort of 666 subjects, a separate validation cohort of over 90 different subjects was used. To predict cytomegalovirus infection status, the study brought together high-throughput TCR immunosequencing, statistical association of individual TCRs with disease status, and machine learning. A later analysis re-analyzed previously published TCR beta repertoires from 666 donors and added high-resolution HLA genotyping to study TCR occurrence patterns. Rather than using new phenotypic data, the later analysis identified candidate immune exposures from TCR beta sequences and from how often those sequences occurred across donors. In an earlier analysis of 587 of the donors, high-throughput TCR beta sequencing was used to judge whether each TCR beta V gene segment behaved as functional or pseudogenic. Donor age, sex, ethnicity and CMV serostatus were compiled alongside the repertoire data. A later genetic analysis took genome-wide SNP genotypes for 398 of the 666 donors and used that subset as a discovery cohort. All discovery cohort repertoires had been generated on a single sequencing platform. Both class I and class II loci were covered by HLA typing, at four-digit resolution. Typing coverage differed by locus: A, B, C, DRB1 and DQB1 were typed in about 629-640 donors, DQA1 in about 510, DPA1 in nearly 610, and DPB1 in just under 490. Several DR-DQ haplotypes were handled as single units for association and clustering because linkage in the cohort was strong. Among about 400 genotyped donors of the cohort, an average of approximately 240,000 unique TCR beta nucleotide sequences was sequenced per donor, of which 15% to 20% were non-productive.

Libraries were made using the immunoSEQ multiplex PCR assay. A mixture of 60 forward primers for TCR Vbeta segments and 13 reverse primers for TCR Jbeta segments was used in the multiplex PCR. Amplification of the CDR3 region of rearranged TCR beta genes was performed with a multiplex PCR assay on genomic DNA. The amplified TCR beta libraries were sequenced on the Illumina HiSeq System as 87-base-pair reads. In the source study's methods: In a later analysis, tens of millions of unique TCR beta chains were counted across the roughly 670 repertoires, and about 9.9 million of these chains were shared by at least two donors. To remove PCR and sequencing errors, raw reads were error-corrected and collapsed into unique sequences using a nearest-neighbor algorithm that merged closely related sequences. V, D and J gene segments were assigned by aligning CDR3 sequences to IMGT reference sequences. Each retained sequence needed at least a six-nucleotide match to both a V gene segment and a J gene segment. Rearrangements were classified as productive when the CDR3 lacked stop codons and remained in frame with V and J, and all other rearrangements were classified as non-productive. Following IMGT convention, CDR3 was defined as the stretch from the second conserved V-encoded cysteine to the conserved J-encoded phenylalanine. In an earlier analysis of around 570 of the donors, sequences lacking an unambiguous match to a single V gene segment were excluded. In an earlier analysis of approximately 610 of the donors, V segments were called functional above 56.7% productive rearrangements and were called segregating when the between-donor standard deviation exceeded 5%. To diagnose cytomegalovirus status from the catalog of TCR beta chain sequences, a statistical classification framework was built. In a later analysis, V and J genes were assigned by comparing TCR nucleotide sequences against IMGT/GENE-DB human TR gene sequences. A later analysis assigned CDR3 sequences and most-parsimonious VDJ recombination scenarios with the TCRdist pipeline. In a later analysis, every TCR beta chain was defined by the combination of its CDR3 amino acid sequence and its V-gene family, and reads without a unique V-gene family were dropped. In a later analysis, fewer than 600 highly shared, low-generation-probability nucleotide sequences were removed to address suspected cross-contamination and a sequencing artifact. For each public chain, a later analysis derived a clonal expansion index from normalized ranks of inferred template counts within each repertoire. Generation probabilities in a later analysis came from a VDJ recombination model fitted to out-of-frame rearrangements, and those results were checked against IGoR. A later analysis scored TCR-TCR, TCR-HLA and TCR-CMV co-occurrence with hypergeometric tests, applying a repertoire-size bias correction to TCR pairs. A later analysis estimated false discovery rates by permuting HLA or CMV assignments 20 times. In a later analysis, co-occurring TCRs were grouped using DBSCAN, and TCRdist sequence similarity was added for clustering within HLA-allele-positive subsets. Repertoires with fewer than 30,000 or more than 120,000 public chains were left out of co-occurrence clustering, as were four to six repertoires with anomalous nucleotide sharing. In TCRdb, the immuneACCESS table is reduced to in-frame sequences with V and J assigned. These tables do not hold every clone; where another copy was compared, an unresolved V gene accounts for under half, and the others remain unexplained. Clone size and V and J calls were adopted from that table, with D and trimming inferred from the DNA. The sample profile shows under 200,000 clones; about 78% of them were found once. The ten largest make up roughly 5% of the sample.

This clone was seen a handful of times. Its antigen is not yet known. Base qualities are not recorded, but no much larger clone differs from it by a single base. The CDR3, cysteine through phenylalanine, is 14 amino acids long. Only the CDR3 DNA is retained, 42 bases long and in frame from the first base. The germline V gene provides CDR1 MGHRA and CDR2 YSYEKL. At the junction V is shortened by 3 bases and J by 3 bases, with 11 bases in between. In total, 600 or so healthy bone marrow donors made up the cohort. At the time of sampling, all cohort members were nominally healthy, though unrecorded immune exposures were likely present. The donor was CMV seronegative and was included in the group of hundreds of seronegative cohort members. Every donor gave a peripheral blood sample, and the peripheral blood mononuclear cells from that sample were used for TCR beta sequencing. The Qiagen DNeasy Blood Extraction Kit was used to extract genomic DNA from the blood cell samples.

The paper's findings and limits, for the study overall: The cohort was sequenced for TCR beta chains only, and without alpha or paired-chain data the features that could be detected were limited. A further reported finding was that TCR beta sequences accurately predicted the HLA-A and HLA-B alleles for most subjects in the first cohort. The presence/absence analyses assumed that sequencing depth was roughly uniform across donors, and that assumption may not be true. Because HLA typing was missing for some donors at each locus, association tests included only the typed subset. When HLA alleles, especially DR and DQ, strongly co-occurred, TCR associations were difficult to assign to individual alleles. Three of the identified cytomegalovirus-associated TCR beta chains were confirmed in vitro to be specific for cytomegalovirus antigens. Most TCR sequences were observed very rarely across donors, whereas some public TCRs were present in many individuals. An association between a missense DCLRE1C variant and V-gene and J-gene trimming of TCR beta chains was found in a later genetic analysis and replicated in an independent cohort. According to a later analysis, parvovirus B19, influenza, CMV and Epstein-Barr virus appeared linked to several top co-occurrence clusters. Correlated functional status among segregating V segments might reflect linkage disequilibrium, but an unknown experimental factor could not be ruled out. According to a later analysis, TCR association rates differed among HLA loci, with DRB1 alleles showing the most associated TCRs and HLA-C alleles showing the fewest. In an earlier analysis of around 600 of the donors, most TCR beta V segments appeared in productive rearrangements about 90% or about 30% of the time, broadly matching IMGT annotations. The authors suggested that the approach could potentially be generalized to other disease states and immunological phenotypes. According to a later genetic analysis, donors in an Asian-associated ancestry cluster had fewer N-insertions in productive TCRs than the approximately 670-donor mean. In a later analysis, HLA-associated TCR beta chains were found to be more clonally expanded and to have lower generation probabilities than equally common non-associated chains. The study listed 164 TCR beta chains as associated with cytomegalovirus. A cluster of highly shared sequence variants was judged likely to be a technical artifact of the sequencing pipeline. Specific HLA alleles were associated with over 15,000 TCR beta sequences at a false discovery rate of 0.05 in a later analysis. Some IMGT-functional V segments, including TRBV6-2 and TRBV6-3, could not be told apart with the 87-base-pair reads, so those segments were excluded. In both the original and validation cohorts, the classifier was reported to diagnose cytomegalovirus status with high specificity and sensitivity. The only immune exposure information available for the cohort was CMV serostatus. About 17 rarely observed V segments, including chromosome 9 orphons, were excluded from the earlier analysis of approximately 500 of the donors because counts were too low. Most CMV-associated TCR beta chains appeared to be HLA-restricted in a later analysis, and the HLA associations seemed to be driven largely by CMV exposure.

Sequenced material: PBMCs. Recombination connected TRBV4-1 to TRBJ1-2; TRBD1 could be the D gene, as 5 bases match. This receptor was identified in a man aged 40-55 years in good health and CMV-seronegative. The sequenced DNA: TGCGCCAGCAGCCAGCCAGGGTGGGACTATGGCTACACCTTC. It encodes CASSQPGWDYGYTF.